The following is a T cell receptor (beta chain) sequence with its context. The data were taken from a study of shared clonotypes between healthy human individuals. Authors' data handling: Filtering differed, since immunoSEQ gave only junction sequences and no quality scores. Clones were read by immunoSEQ multiplex PCR, and TCRdb kept only the in-frame ones, dropping some. The V and J calls and clone size were taken over from that table, and D and trimming were inferred from the DNA. Of some 200,000 clones in the sample, about 69% are singletons; the top ten hold approximately 10%. Subsets obtained from CD4+ cells comprised CD45RA+ naive and CD45RA-negative memory cells. The CDR3 totals 16 residues. The junction had 11 bases not matched to a gene; V was cut back by 4 bases and J by 3 bases. CDR1 and CDR2 (germline): LNHDA, SQIVND (reference sequence).

The chain uses TRBV19 and TRBJ2-7; 8 bases agree with TRBD1. The sequence derives from a man aged 25 to 40 in good health. The material sequenced was memory CD4+ T cells sorted from blood. As to subset: CD45RA-negative fraction. CDR3 sequence reads: CASSSDQGARLYEQYF. CDR3 sequence (DNA): TGTGCCAGTAGTAGCGACCAGGGGGCGCGCCTCTACGAGCAGTACTTC.